This TCR beta chain comes out of a study of cytomegalovirus exposure and HLA in healthy donors. Study summary: As an earlier analysis found, some 170 million T cells yielded fewer than 130 million unique TCR beta sequences.

Unmatched junction bases numbered 6, after V lost 3 bases and J lost 7 bases. The CDR3 has 14 amino acids. The germline CDR1 and CDR2 sequences are LGHNA and YNFKEQ. Researchers ran the PCR with 60 Vbeta and 13 Jbeta primers. Profiled with immunoSEQ multiplex PCR; TCRdb holds only in-frame clones, not every one. The top ten hold around 7% of the sample, which has approximately 170,000 clones, around 72% seen once. This TCR derives from a woman in her thirties or forties in good health and CMV-seropositive. This chain connects TRBV4-2 to TRBJ1-1; 9 positions match TRBD1. The sample taken for sequencing was PBMCs. The CDR3 here is CASSQDRGFGEAFF. CDR3 sequence (DNA): TGTGCCAGCAGCCAGGACAGGGGTTTCGGTGAAGCTTTCTTT.